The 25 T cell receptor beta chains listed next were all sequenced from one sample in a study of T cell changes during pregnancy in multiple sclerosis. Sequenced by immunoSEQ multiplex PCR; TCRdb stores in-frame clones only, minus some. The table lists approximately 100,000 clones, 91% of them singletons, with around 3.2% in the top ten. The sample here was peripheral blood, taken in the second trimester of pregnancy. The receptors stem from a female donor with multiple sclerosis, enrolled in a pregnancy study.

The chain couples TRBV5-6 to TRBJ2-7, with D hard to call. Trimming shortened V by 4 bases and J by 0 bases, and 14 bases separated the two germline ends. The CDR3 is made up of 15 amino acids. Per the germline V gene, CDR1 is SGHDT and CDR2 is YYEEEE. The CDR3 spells CASSRPGALSYEQYF. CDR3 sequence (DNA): TGTGCCAGCAGCCGACCAGGTGCCCTCTCCTACGAGCAGTACTTC.

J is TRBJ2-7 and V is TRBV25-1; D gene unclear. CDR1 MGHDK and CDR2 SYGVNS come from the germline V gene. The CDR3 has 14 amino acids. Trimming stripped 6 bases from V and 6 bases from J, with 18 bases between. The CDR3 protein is CASRGPSFAFEQYF. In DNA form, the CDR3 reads TGTGCCAGCAGGGGCCCCTCTTTTGCGTTCGAGCAGTACTTC.

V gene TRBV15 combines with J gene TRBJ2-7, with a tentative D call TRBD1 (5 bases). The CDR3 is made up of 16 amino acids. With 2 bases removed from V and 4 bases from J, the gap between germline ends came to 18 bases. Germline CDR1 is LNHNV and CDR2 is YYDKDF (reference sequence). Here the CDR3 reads CATSRRSAAQGYEQYF. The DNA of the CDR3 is TGTGCCACCAGCAGACGCTCTGCGGCCCAGGGTTACGAGCAGTACTTC.

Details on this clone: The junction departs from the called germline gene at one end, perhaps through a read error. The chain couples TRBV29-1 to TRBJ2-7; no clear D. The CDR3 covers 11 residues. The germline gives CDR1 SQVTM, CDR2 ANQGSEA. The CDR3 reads CSVEDIYEQYF. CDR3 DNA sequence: TGCAGCGTGGAAGATATCTACGAGCAGTACTTC.

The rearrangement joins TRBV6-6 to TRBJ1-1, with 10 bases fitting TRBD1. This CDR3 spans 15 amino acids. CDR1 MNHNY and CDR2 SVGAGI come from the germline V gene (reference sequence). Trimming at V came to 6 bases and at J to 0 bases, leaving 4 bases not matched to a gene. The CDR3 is CASSPGQGLNTEAFF. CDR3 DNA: TGTGCCAGCAGCCCGGGACAGGGGCTGAACACTGAAGCTTTCTTT.

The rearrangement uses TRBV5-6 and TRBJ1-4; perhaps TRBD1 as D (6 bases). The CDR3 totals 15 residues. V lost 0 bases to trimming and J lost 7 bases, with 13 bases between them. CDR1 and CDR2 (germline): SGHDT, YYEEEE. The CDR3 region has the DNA TGTGCCAGCAGCTTGGTGGGGGCTGGGGGTGAAAAACTGTTTTTT. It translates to CASSLVGAGGEKLFF.

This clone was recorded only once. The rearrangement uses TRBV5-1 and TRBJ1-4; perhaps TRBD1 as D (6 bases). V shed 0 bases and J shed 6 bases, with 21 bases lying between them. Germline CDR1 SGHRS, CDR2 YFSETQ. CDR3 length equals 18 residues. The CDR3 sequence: CASSLGPTLGGPDEKLFF. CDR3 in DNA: TGCGCCAGCAGCTTGGGGCCCACCCTAGGGGGACCGGATGAAAAACTGTTTTTT.

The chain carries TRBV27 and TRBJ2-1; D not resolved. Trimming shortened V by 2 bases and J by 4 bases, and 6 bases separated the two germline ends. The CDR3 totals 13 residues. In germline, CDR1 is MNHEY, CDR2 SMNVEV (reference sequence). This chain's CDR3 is CASSLELYNEQFF. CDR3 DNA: TGTGCCAGCAGTTTAGAACTGTACAATGAGCAGTTCTTC.

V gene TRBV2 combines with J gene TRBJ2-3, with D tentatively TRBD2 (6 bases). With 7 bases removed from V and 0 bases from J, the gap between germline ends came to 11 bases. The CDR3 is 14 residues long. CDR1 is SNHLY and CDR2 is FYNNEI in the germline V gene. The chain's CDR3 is CASKRDFSTDTQYF. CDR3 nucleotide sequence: TGTGCCAGCAAAAGGGACTTTAGCACAGATACGCAGTATTTT.

CDR3 in amino acids: CAWSSGGWQETQYF. The CDR3 nucleotides read TGTGCCTGGAGTAGCGGGGGATGGCAAGAGACCCAGTACTTC. This chain joins TRBV30 and TRBJ2-5; 8 bases line up with TRBD2. V dropped 2 bases and J dropped 2; count of bases not matched to a gene: 4. This CDR3 has 14 amino acids. Germline V gene sequence: CDR1 GTSNPN, CDR2 SVGIG (reference sequence).

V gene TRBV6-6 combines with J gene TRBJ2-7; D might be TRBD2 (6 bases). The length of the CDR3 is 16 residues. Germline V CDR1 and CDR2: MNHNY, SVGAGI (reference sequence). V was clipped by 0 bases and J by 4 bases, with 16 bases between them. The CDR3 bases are TGTGCCAGCAGTTACTCTAGGTCGGGGGATCGGTACGAGCAGTACTTC. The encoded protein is CASSYSRSGDRYEQYF.

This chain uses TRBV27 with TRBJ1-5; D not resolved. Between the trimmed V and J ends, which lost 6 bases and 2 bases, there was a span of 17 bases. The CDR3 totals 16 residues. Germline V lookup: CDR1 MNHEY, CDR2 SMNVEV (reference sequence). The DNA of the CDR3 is TGTGCCAGCAGCCTAACCCCCCCGTCGGGCAATCAGCCCCAGCATTTT. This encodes CASSLTPPSGNQPQHF.

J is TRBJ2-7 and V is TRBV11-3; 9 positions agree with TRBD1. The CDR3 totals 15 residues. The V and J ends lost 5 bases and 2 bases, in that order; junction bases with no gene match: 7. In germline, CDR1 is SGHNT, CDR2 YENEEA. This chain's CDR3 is CASSLGGQGPYEQYF. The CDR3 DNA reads TGTGCCAGCAGCCTAGGGGGACAGGGCCCCTACGAGCAGTACTTC.

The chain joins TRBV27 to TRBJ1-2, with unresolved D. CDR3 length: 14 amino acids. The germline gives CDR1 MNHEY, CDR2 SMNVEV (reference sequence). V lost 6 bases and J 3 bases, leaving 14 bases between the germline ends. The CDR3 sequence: CASRHAGEHYGYTF. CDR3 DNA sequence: TGTGCCAGCAGACACGCCGGGGAGCACTATGGCTACACCTTC.

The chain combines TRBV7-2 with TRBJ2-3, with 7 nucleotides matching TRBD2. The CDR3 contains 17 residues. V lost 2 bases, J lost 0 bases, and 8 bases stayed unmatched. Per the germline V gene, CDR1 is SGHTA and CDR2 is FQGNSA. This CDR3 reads CASSLRPLAPSTDTQYF. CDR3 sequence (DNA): TGTGCCAGCAGCTTACGGCCACTAGCGCCTAGCACAGATACGCAGTATTTT.

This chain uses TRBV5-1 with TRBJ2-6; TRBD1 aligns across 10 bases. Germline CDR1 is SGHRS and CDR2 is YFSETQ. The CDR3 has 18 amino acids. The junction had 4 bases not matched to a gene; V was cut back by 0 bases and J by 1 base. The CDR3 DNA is TGCGCCAGCAGCTTGGTAGGACAGGGGGTGTCTGGGGCCAACGTCCTGACTTTC. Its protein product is CASSLVGQGVSGANVLTF.

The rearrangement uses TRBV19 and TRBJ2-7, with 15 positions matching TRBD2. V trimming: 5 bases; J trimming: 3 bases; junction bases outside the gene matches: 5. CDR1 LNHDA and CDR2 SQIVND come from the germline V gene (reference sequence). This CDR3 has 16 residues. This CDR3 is CASSPGTSGRIYEQYF. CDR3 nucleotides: TGTGCCAGTAGTCCCGGGACTAGCGGGAGGATCTACGAGCAGTACTTC. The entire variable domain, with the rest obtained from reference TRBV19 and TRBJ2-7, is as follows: DGGITQSPKYLFRKEGQNVTLSCEQNLNHDAMYWYRQDPGQGLRLIYYSQIVNDFQKGDIAEGYSVSREKKESFPLTVTSAQKNPTAFYLCASSPGTSGRIYEQYFGPGTRLTVT.

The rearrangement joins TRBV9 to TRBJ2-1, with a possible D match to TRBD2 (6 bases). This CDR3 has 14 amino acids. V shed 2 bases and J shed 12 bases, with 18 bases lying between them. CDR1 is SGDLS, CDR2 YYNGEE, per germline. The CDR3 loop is CASSVGGTTMRQFF. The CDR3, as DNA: TGTGCCAGCAGCGTGGGGGGTACTACAATGAGGCAGTTCTTC.

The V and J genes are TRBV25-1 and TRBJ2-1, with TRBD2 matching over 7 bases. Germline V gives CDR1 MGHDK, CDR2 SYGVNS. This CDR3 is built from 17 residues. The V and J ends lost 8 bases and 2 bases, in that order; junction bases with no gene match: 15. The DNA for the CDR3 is TGTGCCAGCGGCCTCGACAAGGGCGGGAGCGCCTACAATGAGCAGTTCTTC. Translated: CASGLDKGGSAYNEQFF.

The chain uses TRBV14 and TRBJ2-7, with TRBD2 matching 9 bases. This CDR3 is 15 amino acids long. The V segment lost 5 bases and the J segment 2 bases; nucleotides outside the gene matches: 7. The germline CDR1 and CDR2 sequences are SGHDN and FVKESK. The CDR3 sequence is CASSYLAGNPYEQYF. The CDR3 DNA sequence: TGTGCCAGCAGCTATCTAGCGGGGAACCCCTACGAGCAGTACTTC.

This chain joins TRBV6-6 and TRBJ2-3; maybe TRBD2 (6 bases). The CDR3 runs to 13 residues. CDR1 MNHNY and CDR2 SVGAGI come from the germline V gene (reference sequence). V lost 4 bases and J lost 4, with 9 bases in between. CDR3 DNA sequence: TGTGCCAGCAGTTTTCGGAGGGCAGATACGCAGTATTTT. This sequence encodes CASSFRRADTQYF.

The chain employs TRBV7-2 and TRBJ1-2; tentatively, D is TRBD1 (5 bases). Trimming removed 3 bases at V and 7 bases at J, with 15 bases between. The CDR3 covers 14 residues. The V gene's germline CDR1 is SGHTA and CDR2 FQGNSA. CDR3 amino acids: CASSFRRGGAGYTF. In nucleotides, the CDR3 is TGTGCCAGCAGCTTCCGAAGGGGAGGGGCTGGCTACACCTTC.

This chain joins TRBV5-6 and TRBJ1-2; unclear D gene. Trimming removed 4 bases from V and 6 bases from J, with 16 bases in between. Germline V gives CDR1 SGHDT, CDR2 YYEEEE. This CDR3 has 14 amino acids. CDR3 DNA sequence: TGTGCCAGCAGCCAGGTCCTTATTATTAATGGCTACACCTTC. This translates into CASSQVLIINGYTF.

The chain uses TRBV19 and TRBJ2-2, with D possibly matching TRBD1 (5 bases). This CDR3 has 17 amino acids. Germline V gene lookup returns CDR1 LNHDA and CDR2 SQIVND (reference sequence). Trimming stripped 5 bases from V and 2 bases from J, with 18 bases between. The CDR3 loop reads CASSVRLGQGNTGELFF. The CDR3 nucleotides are TGTGCCAGTAGTGTACGTCTCGGCCAGGGAAACACCGGGGAGCTGTTTTTT.

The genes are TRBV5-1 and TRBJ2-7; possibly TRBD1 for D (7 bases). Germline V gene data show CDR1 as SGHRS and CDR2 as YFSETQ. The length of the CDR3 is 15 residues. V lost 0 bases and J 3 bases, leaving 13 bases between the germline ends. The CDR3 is CASSLVRGTDYEQYF. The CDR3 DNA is TGCGCCAGCAGCTTGGTCCGCGGGACAGACTACGAGCAGTACTTC.